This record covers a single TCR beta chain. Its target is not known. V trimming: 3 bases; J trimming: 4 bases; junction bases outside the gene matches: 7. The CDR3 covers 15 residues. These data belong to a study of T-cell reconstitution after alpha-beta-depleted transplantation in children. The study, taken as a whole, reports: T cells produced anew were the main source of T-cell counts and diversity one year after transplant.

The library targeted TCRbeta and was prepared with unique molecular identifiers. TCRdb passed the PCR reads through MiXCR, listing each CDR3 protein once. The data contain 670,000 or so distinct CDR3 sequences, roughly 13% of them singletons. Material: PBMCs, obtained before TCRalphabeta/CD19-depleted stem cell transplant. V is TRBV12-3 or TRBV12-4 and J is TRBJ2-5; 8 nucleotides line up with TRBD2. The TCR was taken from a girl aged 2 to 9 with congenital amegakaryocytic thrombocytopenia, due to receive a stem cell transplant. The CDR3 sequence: CASSLAGGRRETQYF. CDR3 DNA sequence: TGTGCCAGCAGTTTGGCGGGAGGAAGGAGAGAGACCCAGTACTTC.